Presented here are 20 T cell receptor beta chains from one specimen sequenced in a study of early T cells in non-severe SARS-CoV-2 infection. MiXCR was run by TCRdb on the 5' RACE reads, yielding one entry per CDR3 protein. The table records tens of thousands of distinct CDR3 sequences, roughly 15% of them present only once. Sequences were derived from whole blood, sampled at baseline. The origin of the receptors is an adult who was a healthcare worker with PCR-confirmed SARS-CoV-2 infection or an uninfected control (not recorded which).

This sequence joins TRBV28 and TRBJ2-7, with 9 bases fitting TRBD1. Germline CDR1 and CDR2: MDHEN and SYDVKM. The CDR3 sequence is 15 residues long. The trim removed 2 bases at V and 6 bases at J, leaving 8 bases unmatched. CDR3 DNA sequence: TGTGCCAGCAGTTTAATTGGGACAGGGAACGGCGAGCAGTACTTC. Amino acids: CASSLIGTGNGEQYF. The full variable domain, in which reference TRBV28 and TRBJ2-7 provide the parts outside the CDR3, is DVKVTQSSRYLVKRTGEKVFLECVQDMDHENMFWYRQDPGLGLRLIYFSYDVKMKEKGDIPEGYSVSREKKERFSLILESASTNQTSMYLCASSLIGTGNGEQYFGPGTRLTVT.

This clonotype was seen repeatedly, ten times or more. The CDR3 DNA sequence: TGCGCCAGCATCCCTTCCGACGCCGGGGAGCTGTTTTTT. This codes for CASIPSDAGELFF. The rearrangement joins TRBV5-1 to TRBJ2-2, with D hard to call. CDR3 length: 13 amino acids. Germline V lookup: CDR1 SGHRS, CDR2 YFSETQ. The V end was cut by 6 bases, the J end by 6 bases, with 12 bases between.

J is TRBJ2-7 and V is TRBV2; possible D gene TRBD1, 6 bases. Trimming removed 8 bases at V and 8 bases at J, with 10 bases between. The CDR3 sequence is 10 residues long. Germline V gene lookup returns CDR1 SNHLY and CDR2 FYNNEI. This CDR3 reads CASYREKQYF. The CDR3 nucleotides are TGTGCCAGCTACAGGGAAAAGCAGTACTTC.

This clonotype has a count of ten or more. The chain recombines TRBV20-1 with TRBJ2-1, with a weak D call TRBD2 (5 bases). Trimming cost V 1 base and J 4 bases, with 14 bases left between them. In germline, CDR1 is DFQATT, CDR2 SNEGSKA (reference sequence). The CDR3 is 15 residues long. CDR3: CSARALLAGYNEQFF. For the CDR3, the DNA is TGCAGTGCTAGAGCCCTACTGGCGGGTTACAATGAGCAGTTCTTC.

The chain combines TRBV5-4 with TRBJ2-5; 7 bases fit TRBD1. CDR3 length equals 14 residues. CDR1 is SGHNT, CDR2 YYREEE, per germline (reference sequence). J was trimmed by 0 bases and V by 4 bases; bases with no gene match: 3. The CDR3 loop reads CASSTGQNQETQYF. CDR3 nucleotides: TGTGCCAGCAGCACGGGACAGAACCAAGAGACCCAGTACTTC.

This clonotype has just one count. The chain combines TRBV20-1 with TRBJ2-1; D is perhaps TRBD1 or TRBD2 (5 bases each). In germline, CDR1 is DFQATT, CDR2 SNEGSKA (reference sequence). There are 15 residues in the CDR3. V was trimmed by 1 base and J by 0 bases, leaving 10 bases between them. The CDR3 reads CSARGGTSSYNEQFF. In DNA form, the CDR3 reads TGCAGTGCTAGAGGTGGGACGAGCTCCTACAATGAGCAGTTCTTC.

DNA of the CDR3: TGTGCCAGCAGTTACGGGCCGGGGAGCTCCTACGAGCAGTACTTC. Protein product: CASSYGPGSSYEQYF. This sequence joins TRBV6-8 and TRBJ2-7; D might be TRBD2 (5 bases). This CDR3 spans 15 amino acids. V was pared by 2 bases and J by 0 bases, with 11 bases between. CDR1 and CDR2 (germline): MNHGY, SAAAGT.

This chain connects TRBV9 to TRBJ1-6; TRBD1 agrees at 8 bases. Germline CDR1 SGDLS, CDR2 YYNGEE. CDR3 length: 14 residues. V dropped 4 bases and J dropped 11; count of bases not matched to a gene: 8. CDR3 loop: CASSPRTGPPPLHF. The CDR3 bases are TGTGCCAGCAGCCCAAGGACAGGGCCACCACCCCTCCACTTT.

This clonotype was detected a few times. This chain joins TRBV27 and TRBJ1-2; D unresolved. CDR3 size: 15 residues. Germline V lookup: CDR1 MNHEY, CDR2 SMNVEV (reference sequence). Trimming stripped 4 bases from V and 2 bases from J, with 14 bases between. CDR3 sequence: CASSYHSPANYGYTF. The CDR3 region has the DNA TGTGCCAGCAGTTACCACAGTCCCGCCAACTATGGCTACACCTTC.

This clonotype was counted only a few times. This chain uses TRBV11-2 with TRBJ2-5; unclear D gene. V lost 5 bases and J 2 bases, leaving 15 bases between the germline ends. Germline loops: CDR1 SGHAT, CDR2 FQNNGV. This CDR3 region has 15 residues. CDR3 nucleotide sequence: TGTGCCAGCAGCGCAGACCGCATAAATCAAGAGACCCAGTACTTC. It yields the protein CASSADRINQETQYF.

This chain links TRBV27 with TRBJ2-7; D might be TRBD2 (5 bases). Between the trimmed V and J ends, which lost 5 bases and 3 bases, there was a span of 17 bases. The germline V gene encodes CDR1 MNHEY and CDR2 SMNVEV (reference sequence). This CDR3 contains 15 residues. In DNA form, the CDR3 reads TGTGCCAGCAGTGTCCAAGGGAGTTCCTACTACGAGCAGTACTTC. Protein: CASSVQGSSYYEQYF.

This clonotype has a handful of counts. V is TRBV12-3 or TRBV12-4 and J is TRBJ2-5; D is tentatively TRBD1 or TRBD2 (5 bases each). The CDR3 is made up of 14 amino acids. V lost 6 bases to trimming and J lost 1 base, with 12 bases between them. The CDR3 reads CASSPAGTQETQYF. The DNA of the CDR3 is TGTGCCAGCAGCCCCGCCGGGACCCAAGAGACCCAGTACTTC.

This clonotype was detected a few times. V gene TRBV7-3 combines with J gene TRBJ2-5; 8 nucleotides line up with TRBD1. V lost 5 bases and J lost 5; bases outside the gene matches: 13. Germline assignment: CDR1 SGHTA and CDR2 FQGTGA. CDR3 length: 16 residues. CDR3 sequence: CASSAGSGGTGETQYF. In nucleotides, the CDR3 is TGTGCCAGCAGCGCTGGTTCAGGGGGCACGGGGGAGACCCAGTACTTC.

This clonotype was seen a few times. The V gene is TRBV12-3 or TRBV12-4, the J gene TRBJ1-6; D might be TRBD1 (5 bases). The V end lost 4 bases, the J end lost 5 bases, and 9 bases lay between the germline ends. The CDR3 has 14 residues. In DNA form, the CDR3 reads TGTGCCAGCAGTTCGCAGGGTAATAATTCACCCCTCCACTTT. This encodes CASSSQGNNSPLHF.

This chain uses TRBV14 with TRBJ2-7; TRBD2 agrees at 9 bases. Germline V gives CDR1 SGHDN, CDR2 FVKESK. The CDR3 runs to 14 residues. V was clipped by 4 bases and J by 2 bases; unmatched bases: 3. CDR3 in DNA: TGTGCCAGCAGCCCCGGGACTAGCACCTACGAGCAGTACTTC. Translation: CASSPGTSTYEQYF. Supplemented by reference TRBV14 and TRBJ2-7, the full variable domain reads EAGVTQFPSHSVIEKGQTVTLRCDPISGHDNLYWYRRVMGKEIKFLLHFVKESKQDESGMPNNRFLAERTGGTYSTLKVQPAELEDSGVYFCASSPGTSTYEQYFGPGTRLTVT.

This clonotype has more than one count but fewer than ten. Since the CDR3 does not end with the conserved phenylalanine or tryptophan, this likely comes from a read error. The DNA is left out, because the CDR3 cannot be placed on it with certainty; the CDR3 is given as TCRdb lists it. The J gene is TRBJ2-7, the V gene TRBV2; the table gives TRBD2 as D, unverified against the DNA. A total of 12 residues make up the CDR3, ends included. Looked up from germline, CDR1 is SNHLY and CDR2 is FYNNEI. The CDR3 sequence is CASSALAGGLIA.

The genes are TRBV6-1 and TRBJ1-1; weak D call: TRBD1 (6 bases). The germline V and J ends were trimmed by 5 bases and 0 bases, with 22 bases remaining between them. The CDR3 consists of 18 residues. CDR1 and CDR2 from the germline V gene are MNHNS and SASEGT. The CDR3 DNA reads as TGTGCCAGCAGTTCCCACGTAGGAGGGGGAAGAATGAACACTGAAGCTTTCTTT. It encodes CASSSHVGGGRMNTEAFF.

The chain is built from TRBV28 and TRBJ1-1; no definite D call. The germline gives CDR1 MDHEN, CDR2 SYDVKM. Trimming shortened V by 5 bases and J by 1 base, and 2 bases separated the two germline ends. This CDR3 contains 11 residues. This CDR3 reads CASSQNTEAFF. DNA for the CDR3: TGTGCCAGCAGTCAGAACACTGAAGCTTTCTTT.

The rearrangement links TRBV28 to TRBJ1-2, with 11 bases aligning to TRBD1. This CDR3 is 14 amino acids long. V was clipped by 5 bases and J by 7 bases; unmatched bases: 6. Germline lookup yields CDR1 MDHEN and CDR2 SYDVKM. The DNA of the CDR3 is TGTGCCAGCAGTCTCGGACAGGGGGCGCGTGGCTACACCTTC. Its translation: CASSLGQGARGYTF.

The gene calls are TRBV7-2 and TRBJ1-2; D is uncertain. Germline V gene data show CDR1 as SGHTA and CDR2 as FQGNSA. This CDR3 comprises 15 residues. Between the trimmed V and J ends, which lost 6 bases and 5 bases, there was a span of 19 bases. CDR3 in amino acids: CASSSRMATLYGYTF. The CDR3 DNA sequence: TGTGCCAGCAGTTCCCGGATGGCTACATTATATGGCTACACCTTC.